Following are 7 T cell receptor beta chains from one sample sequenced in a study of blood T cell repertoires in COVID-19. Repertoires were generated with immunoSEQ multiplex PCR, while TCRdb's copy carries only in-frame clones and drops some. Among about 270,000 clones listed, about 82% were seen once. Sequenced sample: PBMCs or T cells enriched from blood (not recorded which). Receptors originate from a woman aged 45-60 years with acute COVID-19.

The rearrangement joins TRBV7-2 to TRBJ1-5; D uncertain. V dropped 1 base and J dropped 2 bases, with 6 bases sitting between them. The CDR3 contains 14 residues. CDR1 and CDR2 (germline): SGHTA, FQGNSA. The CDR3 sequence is CASSLDSGNQPQHF. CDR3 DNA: TGTGCCAGCAGCTTAGACTCGGGCAATCAGCCCCAGCATTTT.

CDR3 DNA: TGTGCCAGCAGTGGGGGGGTGACAAATTCACCCCTCCACTTT. It encodes CASSGGVTNSPLHF. The chain is built from TRBV2 and TRBJ1-6, with D maybe TRBD1 (5 bases). Germline V CDR1 and CDR2: SNHLY, FYNNEI. This CDR3 has 14 amino acids. V lost 4 bases and J lost 7, with 11 bases in between.

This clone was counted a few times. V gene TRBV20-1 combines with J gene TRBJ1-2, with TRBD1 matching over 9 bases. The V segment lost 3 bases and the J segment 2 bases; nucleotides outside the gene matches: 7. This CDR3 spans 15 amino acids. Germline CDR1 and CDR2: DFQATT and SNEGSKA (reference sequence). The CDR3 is CSASPTGGSNYGYTF. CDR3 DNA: TGCAGTGCTAGTCCCACAGGGGGCTCCAACTATGGCTACACCTTC.

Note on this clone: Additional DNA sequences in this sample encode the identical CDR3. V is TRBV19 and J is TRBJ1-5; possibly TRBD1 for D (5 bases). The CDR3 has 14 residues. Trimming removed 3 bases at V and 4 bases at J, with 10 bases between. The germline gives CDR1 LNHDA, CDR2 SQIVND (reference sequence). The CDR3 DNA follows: TGTGCCAGTAGTATCCAGGGAGGGAATCAGCCCCAGCATTTT. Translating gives CASSIQGGNQPQHF.

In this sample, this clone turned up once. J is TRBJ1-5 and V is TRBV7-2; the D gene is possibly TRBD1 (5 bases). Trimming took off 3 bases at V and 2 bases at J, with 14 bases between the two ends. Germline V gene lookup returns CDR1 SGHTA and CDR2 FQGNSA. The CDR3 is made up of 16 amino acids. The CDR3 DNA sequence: TGTGCCAGCAGCTTGAGGTCGACAGTCGGCAATCAGCCCCAGCATTTT. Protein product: CASSLRSTVGNQPQHF.

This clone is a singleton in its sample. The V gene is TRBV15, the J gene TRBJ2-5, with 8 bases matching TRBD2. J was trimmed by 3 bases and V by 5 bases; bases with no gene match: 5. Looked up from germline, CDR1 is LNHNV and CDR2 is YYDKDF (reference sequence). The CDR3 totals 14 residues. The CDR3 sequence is CATSGGTREETQYF. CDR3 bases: TGTGCCACCAGCGGGGGGACTAGGGAAGAGACCCAGTACTTC.

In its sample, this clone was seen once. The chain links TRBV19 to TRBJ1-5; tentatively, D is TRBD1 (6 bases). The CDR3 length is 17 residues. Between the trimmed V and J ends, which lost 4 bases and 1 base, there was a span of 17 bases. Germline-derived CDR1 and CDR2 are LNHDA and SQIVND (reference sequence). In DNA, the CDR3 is TGTGCCAGTAGTACCCACTCGACAGGCGCCAGCAATCAGCCCCAGCATTTT. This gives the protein CASSTHSTGASNQPQHF. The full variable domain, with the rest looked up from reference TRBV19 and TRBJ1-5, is DGGITQSPKYLFRKEGQNVTLSCEQNLNHDAMYWYRQDPGQGLRLIYYSQIVNDFQKGDIAEGYSVSREKKESFPLTVTSAQKNPTAFYLCASSTHSTGASNQPQHFGDGTRLSIL.